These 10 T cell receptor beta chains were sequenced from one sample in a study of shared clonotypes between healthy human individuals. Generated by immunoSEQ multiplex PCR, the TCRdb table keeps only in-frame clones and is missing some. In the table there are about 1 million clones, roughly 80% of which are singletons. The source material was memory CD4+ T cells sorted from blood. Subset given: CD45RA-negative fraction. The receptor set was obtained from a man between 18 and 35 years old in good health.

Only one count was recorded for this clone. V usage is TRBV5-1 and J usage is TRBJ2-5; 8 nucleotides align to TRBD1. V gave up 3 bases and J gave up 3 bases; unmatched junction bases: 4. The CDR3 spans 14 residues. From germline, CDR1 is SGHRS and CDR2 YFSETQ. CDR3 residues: CASSSLDREETQYF. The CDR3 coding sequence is TGCGCCAGCAGCTCTCTGGACAGGGAAGAGACCCAGTACTTC.

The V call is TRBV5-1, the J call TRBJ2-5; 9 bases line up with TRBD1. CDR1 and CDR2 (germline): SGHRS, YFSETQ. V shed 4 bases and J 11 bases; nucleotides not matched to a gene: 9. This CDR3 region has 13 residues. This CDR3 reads CASSEGQGLIQYF. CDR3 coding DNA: TGCGCCAGCAGCGAGGGACAGGGCCTAATTCAGTACTTC.

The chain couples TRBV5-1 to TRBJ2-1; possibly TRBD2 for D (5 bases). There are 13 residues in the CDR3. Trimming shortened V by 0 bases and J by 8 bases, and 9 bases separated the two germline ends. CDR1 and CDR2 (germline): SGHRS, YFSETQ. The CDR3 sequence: CASSLVTTDEQFF. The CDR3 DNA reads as TGCGCCAGCAGCTTGGTGACTACCGATGAGCAGTTCTTC. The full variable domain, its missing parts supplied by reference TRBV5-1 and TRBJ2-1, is KAGVTQTPRYLIKTRGQQVTLSCSPISGHRSVSWYQQTPGQGLQFLFEYFSETQRNKGNFPGRFSGRQFSNSRSEMNVSTLELGDSALYLCASSLVTTDEQFFGPGTRLTVL.

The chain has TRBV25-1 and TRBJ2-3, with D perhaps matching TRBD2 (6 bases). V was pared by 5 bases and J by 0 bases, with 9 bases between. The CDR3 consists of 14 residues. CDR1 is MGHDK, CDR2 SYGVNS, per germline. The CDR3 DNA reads TGTGCCAGCAGTTGGGCGGGAAGCACAGATACGCAGTATTTT. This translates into CASSWAGSTDTQYF.

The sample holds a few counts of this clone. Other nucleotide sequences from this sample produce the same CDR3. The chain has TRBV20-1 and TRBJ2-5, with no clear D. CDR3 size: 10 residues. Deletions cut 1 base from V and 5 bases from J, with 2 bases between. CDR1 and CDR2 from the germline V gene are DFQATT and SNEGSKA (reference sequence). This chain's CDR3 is CSARGETQYF. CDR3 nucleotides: TGCAGTGCTAGAGGGGAGACCCAGTACTTC.

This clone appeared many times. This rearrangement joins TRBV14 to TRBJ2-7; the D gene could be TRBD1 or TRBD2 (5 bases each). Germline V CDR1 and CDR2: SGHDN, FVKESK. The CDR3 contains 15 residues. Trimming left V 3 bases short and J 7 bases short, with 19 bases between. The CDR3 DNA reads TGTGCCAGCAGCCAGGCCGGGACCTTCCTAGGAGAGCAGTACTTC. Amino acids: CASSQAGTFLGEQYF. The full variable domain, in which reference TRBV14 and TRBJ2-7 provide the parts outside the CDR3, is EAGVTQFPSHSVIEKGQTVTLRCDPISGHDNLYWYRRVMGKEIKFLLHFVKESKQDESGMPNNRFLAERTGGTYSTLKVQPAELEDSGVYFCASSQAGTFLGEQYFGPGTRLTVT.

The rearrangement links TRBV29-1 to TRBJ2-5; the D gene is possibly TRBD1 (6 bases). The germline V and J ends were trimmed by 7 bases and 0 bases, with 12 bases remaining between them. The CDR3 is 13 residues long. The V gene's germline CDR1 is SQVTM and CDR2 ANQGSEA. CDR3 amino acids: CSAVRGYQETQYF. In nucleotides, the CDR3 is TGCAGCGCGGTCAGGGGATACCAAGAGACCCAGTACTTC.

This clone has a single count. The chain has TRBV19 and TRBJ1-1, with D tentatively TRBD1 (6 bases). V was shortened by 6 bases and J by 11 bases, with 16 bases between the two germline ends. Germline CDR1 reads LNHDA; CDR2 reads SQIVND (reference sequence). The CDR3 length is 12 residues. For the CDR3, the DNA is TGTGCCAGTAGGCCACGGTCAGGGGCGGCTTTCTTT. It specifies CASRPRSGAAFF.

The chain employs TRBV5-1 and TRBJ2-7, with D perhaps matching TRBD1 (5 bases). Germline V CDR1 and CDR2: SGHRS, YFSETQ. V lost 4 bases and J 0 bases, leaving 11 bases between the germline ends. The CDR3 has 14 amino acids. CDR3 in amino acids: CASSASQGSYEQYF. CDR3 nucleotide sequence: TGCGCCAGCAGCGCCTCGCAGGGCTCCTACGAGCAGTACTTC.

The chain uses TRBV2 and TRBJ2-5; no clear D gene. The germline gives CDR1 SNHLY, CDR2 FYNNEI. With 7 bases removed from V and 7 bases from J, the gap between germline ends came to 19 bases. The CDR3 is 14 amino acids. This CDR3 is CASKTDGAGWTQYF. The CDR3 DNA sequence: TGTGCCAGCAAAACAGACGGAGCAGGCTGGACCCAGTACTTC.